Shown below are 29 T cell receptor beta chains from a single sample sequenced in a study of neurological immune-mediated disorders. Noted time point: longitudinal time-point 3. Each CDR3 protein gets one entry after TCRdb re-called the 5' RACE reads with MiXCR. This repertoire shows fewer than 85,000 distinct CDR3 sequences, about 4% found once; its top ten account for 4.5% to 6%. Material: PBMCs. These receptors were collected from a woman aged 60-75 years with multiple sclerosis.

This clonotype was observed many times. This CDR3 reads CASSLGGGGKPLHF. The DNA for the CDR3 is TGTGCCAGCAGCCTCGGGGGGGGAGGAAAACCCCTCCACTTT. The V gene is TRBV2, the J gene TRBJ1-6, with D possibly being TRBD1 (5 bases). This CDR3 has 14 residues. The V end lost 6 bases, the J end lost 12 bases, and 18 bases lay between the germline ends. CDR1 and CDR2 from the germline V gene are SNHLY and FYNNEI.

This clonotype was picked up many times. This chain joins TRBV29-1 and TRBJ2-7, with 7 positions matching TRBD2. The CDR3 has 11 residues. Germline-derived CDR1 and CDR2 are SQVTM and ANQGSEA. J gave up 2 bases and V 7 bases, and 2 bases lay outside the gene matches. This CDR3 is CSALAAYEQYF. CDR3 nucleotide sequence: TGCAGCGCGCTAGCGGCCTACGAGCAGTACTTC.

This clonotype was observed at least ten times. The chain uses TRBV5-1 and TRBJ2-5; tentative D call: TRBD1 (5 bases). The CDR3 is 14 amino acids. V dropped 2 bases and J dropped 4 bases, with 12 bases sitting between them. Germline values: CDR1 SGHRS, CDR2 YFSETQ. The CDR3 bases are TGCGCCAGCAGCTTAACACGACAGTCAGAGACCCAGTACTTC. Translating gives CASSLTRQSETQYF.

J is TRBJ2-1 and V is TRBV12-3 or TRBV12-4; TRBD2 might be the D (7 bases). The V end was cut by 7 bases, the J end by 6 bases, with 22 bases between. This CDR3 comprises 16 residues. CDR3: CASTPAVPGGGNEQFF. CDR3 nucleotide sequence: TGTGCCAGCACTCCAGCGGTTCCGGGGGGCGGCAATGAGCAGTTCTTC.

This clonotype has at least ten counts. The chain carries TRBV5-1 and TRBJ2-7, with a possible D match to TRBD1 (6 bases). Looked up from germline, CDR1 is SGHRS and CDR2 is YFSETQ. The CDR3 length is 16 residues. The V and J ends lost 2 bases and 2 bases respectively, with 17 bases between them. Written as DNA, the CDR3 is TGCGCCAGCAGCTTCGACAACAGGGTGGTCGCCTACGAGCAGTACTTC. Protein product: CASSFDNRVVAYEQYF.

This clonotype showed up many times. The chain is built from TRBV12-3 or TRBV12-4 and TRBJ2-2, with 15 bases lining up with TRBD2. CDR3 size: 17 residues. V shed 5 bases, J shed 5 bases, and the junction held 6 bases outside the gene matches. The chain's CDR3 is CASSLGLAGGTTGELFF. In DNA, the CDR3 is TGTGCCAGCAGTCTGGGACTAGCGGGGGGAACGACCGGGGAGCTGTTTTTT.

This clonotype was seen ten or more times. V gene TRBV14 combines with J gene TRBJ1-1; D is unresolved. Deletions cut 0 bases from V and 11 bases from J, with 13 bases between. The CDR3 is made up of 13 amino acids. The germline V gene encodes CDR1 SGHDN and CDR2 FVKESK. CDR3 sequence: CASSQDMRTEAFF. The CDR3 nucleotides read TGTGCCAGCAGCCAAGATATGAGGACGGAGGCTTTCTTT.

The table lists this clonotype with many counts. The V call is TRBV5-1, the J call TRBJ1-2, with D unresolved. CDR1 is SGHRS, CDR2 YFSETQ, per germline. The CDR3 has 12 residues. With 1 base removed from V and 5 bases from J, the gap between germline ends came to 6 bases. CDR3 sequence: CASSLFQYGYTF. The CDR3 DNA follows: TGCGCCAGCAGCTTGTTCCAATATGGCTACACCTTC.

This clonotype has ten or more counts. J is TRBJ1-5 and V is TRBV20-1, with 7 nucleotides matching TRBD1. This CDR3 comprises 15 residues. J was trimmed by 0 bases and V by 3 bases; bases with no gene match: 5. Germline V lookup: CDR1 DFQATT, CDR2 SNEGSKA (reference sequence). Here the CDR3 DNA reads TGCAGTGCTAGGGCAGGGGGAAGTAGCAATCAGCCCCAGCATTTT. Translating gives CSARAGGSSNQPQHF.

This clonotype was seen more than once but under ten times. CDR3: CASTSRGGNTDTQYF. CDR3 coding DNA: TGTGCCAGCACCTCCAGAGGAGGCAACACAGATACGCAGTATTTT. The V and J genes are TRBV12-3 or TRBV12-4 and TRBJ2-3; maybe TRBD2 (5 bases). The CDR3 runs 15 residues. The V end lost 7 bases, the J end lost 2 bases, and 16 bases lay between the germline ends.

Many counts were recorded for this clonotype. The V and J genes are TRBV5-1 and TRBJ1-1, with 10 bases lining up with TRBD1. V was pared by 4 bases and J by 4 bases, with 7 bases of the junction left unmatched. There are 15 residues in the CDR3. Germline CDR1 and CDR2: SGHRS and YFSETQ. The CDR3 here is CASSQETGGFTEAFF. In DNA, the CDR3 is TGCGCCAGCAGCCAGGAGACAGGGGGCTTCACTGAAGCTTTCTTT.

Many counts were recorded for this clonotype. The CDR3 region has the DNA TGTGCCAGCAGCTTAGGTCTAGCGATGTATGAGCAGTTCTTC. Translated, it gives CASSLGLAMYEQFF. The J gene is TRBJ2-1, the V gene TRBV7-2; TRBD2 might be the D (6 bases). V lost 1 base and J 8 bases, leaving 12 bases between the germline ends. This CDR3 is 14 amino acids long. The germline gives CDR1 SGHTA, CDR2 FQGNSA.

This clonotype was observed at least ten times. The chain joins TRBV20-1 to TRBJ2-2, with a possible D match to TRBD1 (5 bases). The germline gives CDR1 DFQATT, CDR2 SNEGSKA (reference sequence). This CDR3 is built from 16 residues. The V gene lost 0 bases and the J gene lost 5 bases, with 16 bases spanning the gap. In nucleotides, the CDR3 is TGCAGTGCTAGAGATTACGGCAGGGCTCCAACCGGGGAGCTGTTTTTT. This gives the protein CSARDYGRAPTGELFF.

In this sample, this clonotype turned up many times. Relative to the germline gene, one junction end is altered; a read error may explain this. The CDR3 region is CASRLGFSSYEQYF. The CDR3 nucleotides are TGTGCCAGCAGATTAGGGTTCAGCTCCTACGAGCAGTACTTC. This chain links TRBV11-2 with TRBJ2-7; D is undetermined. The CDR3 loop spans 14 amino acids. The germline V gene has CDR1 SGHAT and CDR2 FQNNGV.

This clonotype was seen repeatedly, ten times or more. V usage is TRBV7-9 and J usage is TRBJ2-7; a weak D match, TRBD2 (6 bases). The CDR3 runs to 13 residues. The V gene lost 4 bases and the J gene lost 7 bases, with 14 bases spanning the gap. Germline CDR1 reads SEHNR; CDR2 reads FQNEAQ (reference sequence). The CDR3 here is CASSSAAGPEQYF. The CDR3 bases are TGTGCCAGCAGCTCTGCAGCGGGTCCTGAGCAGTACTTC.

This clonotype was recorded at least ten times. J is TRBJ2-7 and V is TRBV7-8; 8 nucleotides line up with TRBD2. The CDR3 is made up of 14 amino acids. Trimming cost V 5 bases and J 3 bases; bases outside gene matches: 6. CDR1 is SGHVS, CDR2 FQNEAQ, per germline. This CDR3 is CASSARGGIYEQYF. Written as DNA, the CDR3 is TGTGCCAGCAGCGCCCGGGGGGGGATCTACGAGCAGTACTTC.

This clonotype was recorded at least ten times. This sequence joins TRBV7-9 and TRBJ2-3, with D tentatively TRBD1 (6 bases). CDR1 and CDR2 from the germline V gene are SEHNR and FQNEAQ (reference sequence). Trimming shortened V by 5 bases and J by 2 bases, and 11 bases separated the two germline ends. The length of the CDR3 is 14 residues. The CDR3 DNA reads TGTGCCAGCAGCCCCCGACAGGACACAGATACGCAGTATTTT. Its translation: CASSPRQDTDTQYF.

The V call is TRBV15, the J call TRBJ2-2, with TRBD2 matching over 7 bases. V gave up 0 bases and J gave up 1 base; unmatched junction bases: 2. The germline gives CDR1 LNHNV, CDR2 YYDKDF (reference sequence). This CDR3 is built from 16 residues. CDR3 loop: CATSRDPSGNTGELFF. CDR3 nucleotides: TGTGCCACCAGCAGAGATCCTAGCGGGAACACCGGGGAGCTGTTTTTT.

This clonotype appeared many times. The chain combines TRBV7-9 with TRBJ2-3, with 14 bases matching TRBD2. The V gene's germline CDR1 is SEHNR and CDR2 FQNEAQ (reference sequence). This CDR3 is built from 17 residues. V was pared by 5 bases and J by 5 bases, with 9 bases of the junction left unmatched. The CDR3 region has the DNA TGTGCCAGCAGCCTCGGACTAGCGGGGGGCCAAATAGATACGCAGTATTTT. Amino acid sequence: CASSLGLAGGQIDTQYF.

This clonotype has a count of ten or more. CDR3: CASRLTRTGNQPQHF. In nucleotides, the CDR3 is TGTGCCAGCCGATTGACCCGGACGGGCAATCAGCCCCAGCATTTT. V usage is TRBV2 and J usage is TRBJ1-5; D is unclear. Between the trimmed V and J ends, which lost 8 bases and 2 bases, there was a span of 16 bases. In germline, CDR1 is SNHLY, CDR2 FYNNEI. This CDR3 spans 15 amino acids.

There are many counts of this clonotype. The V call is TRBV5-1, the J call TRBJ1-1; D remains unclear. CDR3 length equals 13 residues. The V end was cut by 2 bases, the J end by 1 base, with 6 bases between. The germline gives CDR1 SGHRS, CDR2 YFSETQ. The CDR3: CASSFWGNTEAFF. Written as DNA, the CDR3 is TGCGCCAGCAGCTTCTGGGGGAACACTGAAGCTTTCTTT.

This clonotype was found many times. The chain recombines TRBV20-1 with TRBJ2-7, with no clear D. The CDR3 length is 10 residues. Between the trimmed V and J ends, which lost 5 bases and 5 bases, there was a span of 7 bases. CDR1 is DFQATT, CDR2 SNEGSKA, per germline (reference sequence). Here the CDR3 DNA reads TGCAGTGCTGTTAGCCACGAGCAGTACTTC. It translates to CSAVSHEQYF.

This clonotype was counted ten times or more. The V and J genes are TRBV12-3 or TRBV12-4 and TRBJ2-1; TRBD2 agrees at 11 bases. V lost 5 bases, J lost 4 bases, and 7 bases stayed unmatched. The CDR3 extends over 16 amino acids. CDR3 sequence: CASSLGSGGVYNEQFF. CDR3 coding DNA: TGTGCCAGCAGTCTGGGTAGCGGGGGGGTATACAATGAGCAGTTCTTC.

In its sample, this clonotype was seen many times. The rearrangement links TRBV20-1 to TRBJ1-5; D is uncertain. Trimming took 1 base from V and 0 from J, leaving 16 bases between them. CDR3 length: 17 amino acids. The germline V gene has CDR1 DFQATT and CDR2 SNEGSKA (reference sequence). The CDR3 DNA reads as TGCAGTGCTAGAGTAGGCGGCCACGGATATAGCAATCAGCCCCAGCATTTT. This gives the protein CSARVGGHGYSNQPQHF.

Many counts were recorded for this clonotype. CDR3 in DNA: TGTGCCAGCAGCCACGGGACTCCAGGTCAAGAGACCCAGTACTTC. Residues: CASSHGTPGQETQYF. The rearrangement joins TRBV9 to TRBJ2-5, with D perhaps matching TRBD2 (6 bases). V was clipped by 4 bases and J by 2 bases, with 15 bases between them. This CDR3 has 15 residues. The germline CDR1 and CDR2 sequences are SGDLS and YYNGEE.

This clonotype was seen repeatedly, ten times or more. The rearrangement uses TRBV11-2 and TRBJ2-7, with D maybe TRBD2 (5 bases). The CDR3 covers 14 residues. Trimming pared 5 bases from V and 4 bases from J, leaving 15 bases between. CDR1 is SGHAT and CDR2 is FQNNGV in the germline V gene. The CDR3 sequence: CASSAWGSEYEQYF. The CDR3 nucleotides read TGTGCCAGCAGCGCTTGGGGTAGCGAGTACGAGCAGTACTTC. Looking up the rest from reference TRBV11-2 and TRBJ2-7 gives the full variable domain: EAGVAQSPRYKIIEKRQSVAFWCNPISGHATLYWYQQILGQGPKLLIQFQNNGVVDDSQLPKDRFSAERLKGVDSTLKIQPAKLEDSAVYLCASSAWGSEYEQYFGPGTRLTVT.

This clonotype has more than one count but fewer than ten. The chain has TRBV30 and TRBJ2-7, with D possibly TRBD1 on 6 matching bases. The length of the CDR3 is 13 residues. The germline V gene has CDR1 GTSNPN and CDR2 SVGIG (reference sequence). Trimming removed 0 bases at V and 3 bases at J, with 9 bases between. CDR3 sequence reads: CAWSVGGFYEQYF. CDR3 bases: TGTGCCTGGAGTGTAGGGGGATTCTACGAGCAGTACTTC.

This clonotype was counted between two and nine times. V usage is TRBV30 and J usage is TRBJ1-2; D unresolved. This CDR3 spans 15 amino acids. V was cut by 2 bases and J by 5 bases, with 18 bases left in between. Germline CDR1 GTSNPN, CDR2 SVGIG (reference sequence). The DNA for the CDR3 is TGTGCCTGGAGTATACCGAGGACTGTTTGGTATGGCTACACCTTC. The encoded protein is CAWSIPRTVWYGYTF.

This clonotype was detected ten times or more. The V and J genes are TRBV20-1 and TRBJ1-6, with D tentatively TRBD1 (6 bases). The CDR3 length is 16 residues. V lost 2 bases and J lost 2, with 13 bases in between. The germline gives CDR1 DFQATT, CDR2 SNEGSKA (reference sequence). In DNA form, the CDR3 reads TGCAGTGCTAGACCTACAGGGAAACCCTATAATTCACCCCTCCACTTT. Translating gives CSARPTGKPYNSPLHF.